A selection of T cell receptor beta chains follows, all from one sample in a study of T cell changes during pregnancy in multiple sclerosis. Using immunoSEQ multiplex PCR, the repertoire was profiled, and TCRdb retains in-frame clones only, with some absent. In the table there are 65,000 to 95,000 clones, 70% to 90% of which are singletons. This material consisted of peripheral blood, taken before pregnancy. Every receptor here comes from a female donor with multiple sclerosis, enrolled in a pregnancy study. Both conserved end residues are part of each CDR3. A D gene is named only where the DNA matches it firmly. Clone size is stated in some rows and not others, as once, few, many or a class when expanded.

J | D | size | V | DNA | CDR3
TRBJ1-6 | . | . | TRBV19 | TGTGCCAGTAGGCCCTATGGTGCTGGTCCCCTCCACTTT | CASRPYGAGPLHF
TRBJ2-1 | TRBD2 | . | TRBV6-4 | TGTGCCAGCAGAGAGCGGGGGGGCTCCTACAATGAGCAGTTCTTC | CASRERGGSYNEQFF
TRBJ2-1 | TRBD1 | . | TRBV30 | TGTGCCTGGAGTGTAAGGGGGCTGAGCTCCTACAATGAGCAGTTCTTC | CAWSVRGLSSYNEQFF
TRBJ1-6 | . | . | TRBV6-1 | TGTGCCAGCAGTGAAAATGTGGCAGGGAATCAACCCCTCCACTTT | CASSENVAGNQPLHF
TRBJ1-1 | . | . | TRBV2 | TGTGCCAGCAGCGGGGACACGCCGGCTCAGGCTTTCTTT | CASSGDTPAQAFF
TRBJ1-2 | . | . | TRBV6-5 | TGTGCCAGCAGGGGAGGGGATGGCTACACCTTC | CASRGGDGYTF
TRBJ2-7 | . | . | TRBV27 | TGTGCCAGCAGGCCTTTACAGGGCTCCAACTACGAGCAGTACTTC | CASRPLQGSNYEQYF
TRBJ1-5 | TRBD1 | . | TRBV6-1 | TGTGCCAGCAGTGAGAAGACAGGGGGCGGTCAGCCCCAGCATTTT | CASSEKTGGGQPQHF
TRBJ1-2 | TRBD1 | . | TRBV15 | TGTGCCACCAGCAGAGAGGGACAGGGTGGCTATGGCTACACCTTC | CATSREGQGGYGYTF
TRBJ1-3 | . | . | TRBV15 | TGTGCCACCAGCAGAGAATCCCCGCTCTACCCTGGAAACACCATATATTTT | CATSRESPLYPGNTIYF
TRBJ2-1 | TRBD1 | . | TRBV10-3 | TGTGCCATCAGTGAGTTGACAGGGGGAGGCTACAATGAGCAGTTCTTC | CAISELTGGGYNEQFF
TRBJ2-3 | . | . | TRBV7-2 | TGTGCCAGCAGCTTAGGAGTGAGCTCAGATACGCAGTATTTT | CASSLGVSSDTQYF
TRBJ2-5 | TRBD1 | . | TRBV5-6 | TGTGCCAGCAGCTTTAACAGGGGGGAGACCCAGTACTTC | CASSFNRGETQYF
TRBJ1-5 | . | . | TRBV18 | TGTGCCAGCTCACCGTGGGGGGAAAGCAATCAGCCCCAGCATTTT | CASSPWGESNQPQHF
TRBJ1-2 | . | . | TRBV7-2 | TGTGCCAGCAGCCCAAGACAGGCGTGGGGCTACACCTTC | CASSPRQAWGYTF
TRBJ2-5 | . | . | TRBV5-4 | TGTGCCAGCAGCGGCGGTAGGCAAGAGACCCAGTACTTC | CASSGGRQETQYF
TRBJ1-1 | TRBD1 | few | TRBV11-2 | TGTGCCAGCAGCCGACAGGGGTACACTGAAGCTTTCTTT | CASSRQGYTEAFF
TRBJ1-6 | TRBD1 | . | TRBV30 | TGTGCCTGGAGCGGGACAGCGAGCTCCTATAATTCACCCCTCCACTTT | CAWSGTASSYNSPLHF
TRBJ1-2 | TRBD1 | . | TRBV11-2 | TGTGCCAGCAGCTCTGACAGGGGGAACTATGGCTACACCTTC | CASSSDRGNYGYTF
TRBJ2-4 | . | . | TRBV19 | TGTGCCAGTAGTACCCGGACAGTCATAGCCAAAAACATTCAGTACTTC | CASSTRTVIAKNIQYF
TRBJ2-7 | . | . | TRBV27 | TGTGCCAGCAGTTCTCGGACTTATTGGTCTTACGAGCAGTACTTC | CASSSRTYWSYEQYF
TRBJ2-1 | TRBD2 | . | TRBV7-6 | TGTGCCAGCAGCACCGAAGGGACTCGCGGGGGGCCGGATGAGCAGTTCTTC | CASSTEGTRGGPDEQFF
TRBJ2-7 | TRBD1 | . | TRBV7-2 | TGTGCCAGCAGCCAAACCGGGACAGTACCCTACGAGCAGTACTTC | CASSQTGTVPYEQYF
TRBJ2-3 | TRBD2 | . | TRBV2 | TGTGCCAGCAGACAAGGACTAGTTTCAGATACGCAGTATTTT | CASRQGLVSDTQYF
TRBJ1-5 | . | . | TRBV4-2 | TGTGCCAGCAGCCAAGGCGGCGGAAGCTTCAATCAGCCCCAGCATTTT | CASSQGGGSFNQPQHF
TRBJ2-7 | TRBD2 | few | TRBV7-2 | TGTGCCAGCAGCTTAGTAGGGACTAGGGGCGAGCAGTACTTC | CASSLVGTRGEQYF
TRBJ1-6 | . | . | TRBV7-2 | TGTGCCAGCAGCTTGCGGGGGGGTAATTCACCCCTCCACTTT | CASSLRGGNSPLHF
TRBJ1-1 | . | . | TRBV27 | TGTGCCAGCAGTTTGGGACAGAACACTGAAGCTTTCTTT | CASSLGQNTEAFF
TRBJ1-2 | TRBD1 | . | TRBV19 | TGTGCCAGTAGGAGGACAGGGGCAAACTATGGCTACACCTTC | CASRRTGANYGYTF
TRBJ1-5 | TRBD1 | . | TRBV15 | TGTGCCACCAGCAATCCCGGGACAGGGGGCACTCAGCCCCAGCATTTT | CATSNPGTGGTQPQHF
TRBJ2-2 | TRBD1 | . | TRBV7-9 | TGTGCCAGCAGCTGGGGACAGGGGGCCGGGGAGCTGTTTTTT | CASSWGQGAGELFF
TRBJ2-1 | . | . | TRBV19 | TGTGCCAGTAGTATCCGGGGGGACAACCTGAGGGAGCAGTTCTTC | CASSIRGDNLREQFF
TRBJ2-7 | TRBD1 | . | TRBV7-6 | TGTGCCAGCAGAAAGAACAGGGGGCTCCACTACGAGCAGTACTTC | CASRKNRGLHYEQYF
TRBJ2-7 | . | . | TRBV29-1 | TGCAGCGTTGTTTCACAGGCAGAGTACGAGCAGTACTTC | CSVVSQAEYEQYF
TRBJ1-1 | . | . | TRBV6-1 | TGTGCCAGCAGTGAACTCTGGAACACTGAAGCTTTCTTT | CASSELWNTEAFF
TRBJ1-2 | . | few | TRBV11-2 | TGTGCCAGCAGCTTCTCTCGACACGGCTACACCTTC | CASSFSRHGYTF
TRBJ1-4 | . | few | TRBV20-1 | TGCAGTGTTCCGAATGAAAAACTGTTTTTT | CSVPNEKLFF
TRBJ1-1 | . | few | TRBV30 | TGTGCCTGGAGTGGGCAGGGCACTGAAGCTTTCTTT | CAWSGQGTEAFF
TRBJ2-2 | . | . | TRBV28 | TGTGCCAGCAGTCCTCCGCAGGGGAGCGCCACCGGGGAGCTGTTTTTT | CASSPPQGSATGELFF
TRBJ1-5 | TRBD1 | . | TRBV7-2 | TGTGCCAGCAGCTGGACAGGGGGCAATCAGCCCCAGCATTTT | CASSWTGGNQPQHF
TRBJ2-6 | TRBD1 | . | TRBV5-1 | TGCGCCAGCAGCTTGGGGGACAGAGTAACCTCTGGGGCCAACGTCCTGACTTTC | CASSLGDRVTSGANVLTF
TRBJ2-7 | TRBD2 | . | TRBV6-5 | TGTGCTAGCGGGGGCCCTCAGACAGGCTACGAGCAGTACTTC | CASGGPQTGYEQYF
TRBJ2-5 | . | . | TRBV7-2 | TGTGCCAGCAGCCGCGGGCAGCGCGCACAAGAGACCCAGTACTTC | CASSRGQRAQETQYF
TRBJ1-5 | TRBD1 | . | TRBV23-1 | TGCGCCAGCAGTCGGGGGGGCCGGGACAGGGTGGAAAGCAATCAGCCCCAGCATTTT | CASSRGGRDRVESNQPQHF
TRBJ1-2 | TRBD1 | . | TRBV29-1 | TGCAGCGCCAGGACAGGGGCGAACTATGGCTACACCTTC | CSARTGANYGYTF
TRBJ2-3 | TRBD2 | . | TRBV6-6 | TGTGCCAGCAGTTACTCTGGGCGGGGGAGCACAGATACGCAGTATTTT | CASSYSGRGSTDTQYF
TRBJ1-1 | TRBD1 | once | TRBV2 | TGTGCCAGCGGCGTGGGACAGGGTCTTCGGAGGATATTT | CASGVGQGLRRIF
TRBJ1-1 | . | . | TRBV6-1 | TGTGCCAGCAGTGAAGCACCAGAAAACACTGAAGCTTTCTTT | CASSEAPENTEAFF